The 3 T cell receptor beta chains below come from one sample, sequenced in a study of beta chain features in type 1 diabetes. The authors reverse transcribed all of the isolated RNA, so sequencing captured expressed TCRB transcripts. Libraries were prepared by immunoSEQ multiplex PCR; TCRdb keeps only in-frame clonotypes and omits some of them. The sample holds 900,000 or so clones, 17% seen once. Sequenced material: naive CD4+ T cells from blood. Every receptor here comes from a young woman in good health.

The chain employs TRBV2 and TRBJ1-4; no reliable D call. Germline CDR1 is SNHLY and CDR2 is FYNNEI. This CDR3 is built from 12 residues. Trimming removed 5 bases from V and 10 bases from J, with 11 bases in between. The CDR3, as DNA: TGTGCCAGCAGTACCCTCGCCGTAAAACTGTTTTTT. This sequence encodes CASSTLAVKLFF.

This clone was recorded a few times. The genes are TRBV7-3 and TRBJ2-3, with 7 bases that match TRBD2. Trimming at V came to 5 bases and at J to 4 bases, leaving 9 bases not matched to a gene. The CDR3 is made up of 15 amino acids. The germline V gene encodes CDR1 SGHTA and CDR2 FQGTGA. The CDR3 DNA follows: TGTGCCAGCAGCAAAAGAGCGGGATCTGCAGATACGCAGTATTTT. This codes for CASSKRAGSADTQYF.

This rearrangement joins TRBV7-9 to TRBJ2-5, with TRBD2 identical over 10 bases. Germline lookup yields CDR1 SEHNR and CDR2 FQNEAQ (reference sequence). The V segment lost 5 bases and the J segment 1 base; nucleotides outside the gene matches: 7. There are 16 residues in the CDR3. CDR3 in amino acids: CASSASGRAPQETQYF. CDR3 coding DNA: TGTGCCAGCAGCGCCAGCGGGAGGGCCCCCCAAGAGACCCAGTACTTC.